This TCR beta chain was retrieved from a study of cytotoxic CD8 clonotypes in ibrutinib-treated CLL. Study results and caveats: Under treatment, the uncommon public clonotypes either contracted or remained stable.

The assay was immunoSEQ multiplex PCR, and TCRdb's table has in-frame clones only and misses some. The sample shows over 130,000 clones, around 84% of them seen only once. In the case of this clone: What it binds is not known.

This CDR3 contains 15 residues. Germline V gives CDR1 ENHRY, CDR2 SYGVKD. Germline trimming cut 8 bases from V and 2 bases from J; bases unmatched to any gene: 7. The chain carries TRBV10-3 and TRBJ2-3; TRBD1 aligns across 10 bases. The source is a human donor with chronic lymphocytic leukemia. The starting material was PBMCs, obtained after 36 months of ibrutinib treatment. CDR3 DNA: TGTGCCATCGCGGACAGGGGGGCCGACACAGATACGCAGTATTTT. Its protein is CAIADRGADTDTQYF.